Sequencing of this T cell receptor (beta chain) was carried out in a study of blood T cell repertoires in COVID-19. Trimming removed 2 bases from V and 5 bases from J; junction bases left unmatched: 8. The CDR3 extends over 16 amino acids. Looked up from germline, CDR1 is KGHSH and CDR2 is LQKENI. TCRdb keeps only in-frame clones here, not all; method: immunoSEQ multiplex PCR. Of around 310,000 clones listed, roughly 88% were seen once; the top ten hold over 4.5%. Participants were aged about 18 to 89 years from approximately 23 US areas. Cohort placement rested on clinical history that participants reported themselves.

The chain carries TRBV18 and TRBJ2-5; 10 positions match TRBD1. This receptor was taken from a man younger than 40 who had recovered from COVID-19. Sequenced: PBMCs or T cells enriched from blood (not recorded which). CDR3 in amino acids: CASSPARQGASETQYF. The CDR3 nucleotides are TGTGCCAGCTCACCAGCGAGACAGGGGGCTTCGGAGACCCAGTACTTC.